The next 29 T cell receptor beta chains were all read from a single sample in a study. Via MiXCR, TCRdb re-called the 5' RACE reads, giving one row per CDR3 protein. The sample lists around 33,000 distinct CDR3 sequences; roughly 25% were seen once. The sequencing sample was made of memory CD4+ T cells sorted from blood. Subset noted: memory CD4+ T cells, CD4+CD45RO+CD25-. The receptor set was obtained from a female donor with breast cancer.

The chain combines TRBV4-1 with TRBJ2-7; D tentatively reads TRBD1 or TRBD2 (6 bases each). Trimming took 5 bases from V and 7 from J, leaving 12 bases between them. Germline V gene data show CDR1 as MGHRA and CDR2 as YSYEKL. The CDR3 contains 12 residues. CDR3 coding DNA: TGCGCCAGCAGCTTAAGGGGGGAAGAGCAGTACTTC. Its translation: CASSLRGEEQYF.

This clonotype was seen only a few times. The chain couples TRBV20-1 to TRBJ2-3; 8 bases line up with TRBD2. V shed 4 bases and J 2 bases; nucleotides not matched to a gene: 2. Germline lookup yields CDR1 DFQATT and CDR2 SNEGSKA (reference sequence). The CDR3 totals 13 residues. The CDR3 region is CSATSGHTDTQYF. The CDR3 bases are TGCAGTGCTACTAGCGGGCACACAGATACGCAGTATTTT.

This clonotype was detected only a few times. The chain has TRBV7-8 and TRBJ2-1; D remains unclear. This CDR3 region has 11 residues. CDR1 SGHVS and CDR2 FQNEAQ come from the germline V gene. V lost 5 bases and J 8 bases, leaving 7 bases between the germline ends. CDR3 loop: CASSVSDEQFF. Here the CDR3 DNA reads TGTGCCAGCAGCGTTAGTGATGAGCAGTTCTTC.

This clonotype was seen at least ten times. V usage is TRBV5-1 and J usage is TRBJ2-2; 10 bases match TRBD1. Trimming at V came to 3 bases and at J to 2 bases, leaving 7 bases not matched to a gene. Germline lookup yields CDR1 SGHRS and CDR2 YFSETQ. The CDR3 consists of 17 residues. The CDR3 sequence is CASSWSGTGVNTGELFF. The CDR3 bases are TGCGCCAGCAGCTGGAGTGGGACAGGGGTCAACACCGGGGAGCTGTTTTTT.

The J gene is TRBJ2-3, the V gene TRBV29-1; 7 nucleotides align to TRBD1. V dropped 7 bases and J dropped 2; count of bases not matched to a gene: 12. The CDR3 spans 15 residues. CDR1 and CDR2 (germline): SQVTM, ANQGSEA. The chain's CDR3 is CSATLRGQLTDTQYF. Here the CDR3 DNA reads TGCAGCGCAACCCTTAGGGGACAGCTCACAGATACGCAGTATTTT.

Ten or more counts support this clonotype. The gene calls are TRBV7-8 and TRBJ2-5; tentatively, D is TRBD1 (5 bases). This CDR3 spans 14 amino acids. The ends were cut back, 2 bases at V and 2 bases at J, with 9 bases in the middle. The germline CDR1 and CDR2 sequences are SGHVS and FQNEAQ. CDR3 in amino acids: CASSLIAGQETQYF. CDR3 coding DNA: TGTGCCAGCAGCTTAATAGCAGGGCAAGAGACCCAGTACTTC.

This clonotype was seen repeatedly, ten times or more. The CDR3 DNA sequence: TGTGCCATCGGTGGGAAAGGGGAAGAAACAGATACGCAGTATTTT. This encodes CAIGGKGEETDTQYF. The V call is TRBV10-3, the J call TRBJ2-3; D may be TRBD1 (5 bases). CDR3 length equals 15 residues. The V and J ends lost 8 bases and 3 bases respectively, with 18 bases between them. Germline V lookup: CDR1 ENHRY, CDR2 SYGVKD.

In this sample, this clonotype turned up many times. The chain has TRBV12-3 or TRBV12-4 and TRBJ2-1; 7 nucleotides line up with TRBD2. The CDR3 loop spans 17 amino acids. With V trimmed by 1 base and J by 7 bases, 13 bases remained unmatched. The CDR3 loop is CASSLEGGGSSVNEQFF. The CDR3 DNA is TGTGCCAGCAGTTTAGAGGGTGGCGGGAGCAGTGTAAATGAGCAGTTCTTC.

Only one count was recorded for this clonotype. The chain recombines TRBV28 with TRBJ2-1; 11 bases are shared with TRBD2. V gave up 6 bases and J gave up 6 bases; unmatched junction bases: 7. The CDR3 has 15 residues. From germline, CDR1 is MDHEN and CDR2 SYDVKM. The CDR3 sequence: CASRPGLAVGNEQFF. Here the CDR3 DNA reads TGTGCCAGCAGACCGGGACTAGCGGTGGGCAATGAGCAGTTCTTC.

Notes on this clonotype: A read error may be the cause here, since a much bigger clone is one base away. The chain recombines TRBV12-3 or TRBV12-4 with TRBJ2-7, with D perhaps matching TRBD2 (6 bases). There are 13 residues in the CDR3. The CDR3 nucleotides are TGTGCCAACAGTGCGGGGACGGCCTCTATGGAGTACTTC. Translated: CANSAGTASMEYF.

The sample holds a few counts of this clonotype. The genes are TRBV4-1 and TRBJ1-5; D unclear. The CDR3 runs 14 residues. CDR1 and CDR2 (germline): MGHRA, YSYEKL. Trimming shortened V by 2 bases and J by 7 bases, and 12 bases separated the two germline ends. The CDR3, as DNA: TGCGCCAGCAGCCAAAGAATTGCAATCCAGCCCCAGCATTTT. As protein: CASSQRIAIQPQHF.

Ten or more counts support this clonotype. V is TRBV5-1 and J is TRBJ2-7; perhaps TRBD2 as D (6 bases). The CDR3 totals 14 residues. Trimming took 0 bases from V and 3 from J, leaving 10 bases between them. The germline V gene encodes CDR1 SGHRS and CDR2 YFSETQ. CDR3 sequence: CASSLEGGYYEQYF. For the CDR3, the DNA is TGCGCCAGCAGCTTGGAAGGAGGGTACTACGAGCAGTACTTC.

V gene TRBV5-1 combines with J gene TRBJ1-4; D ambiguous. The CDR3 extends over 14 amino acids. Germline CDR1 and CDR2: SGHRS and YFSETQ. The V end was cut by 4 bases, the J end by 5 bases, with 12 bases between. The CDR3 is CASSPPGSNEKLFF. CDR3 bases: TGCGCCAGCAGCCCGCCCGGGTCAAATGAAAAACTGTTTTTT.

V gene TRBV9 combines with J gene TRBJ2-6; D gene uncertain. Germline values: CDR1 SGDLS, CDR2 YYNGEE. The CDR3 is 15 residues long. V was cut by 0 bases and J by 7 bases, with 11 bases left in between. CDR3 protein: CASSVDFVGANVLTF. CDR3 DNA sequence: TGTGCCAGCAGCGTAGATTTTGTGGGAGCCAACGTCCTGACTTTC.

In its sample, this clonotype was seen many times. The rearrangement joins TRBV12-3 or TRBV12-4 to TRBJ1-1; D unresolved. The ends were cut back, 3 bases at V and 0 bases at J, with 5 bases in the middle. The CDR3 is 13 amino acids. CDR3 protein: CASSLGLNTEAFF. In DNA, the CDR3 is TGTGCCAGCAGTTTGGGATTGAACACTGAAGCTTTCTTT.

Details on this clonotype: One end of the junction is discordant with germline, which a read error may explain. The genes are TRBV4-1 and TRBJ2-7; TRBD2 matches at 7 bases. The CDR3 has 16 residues. Germline V gene sequence: CDR1 MGHRA, CDR2 YSYEKL. The CDR3 protein is CASGQVTGLPTYEQYF. The CDR3 DNA sequence: TGCGCCAGCGGCCAAGTGACGGGACTACCAACCTACGAGCAGTACTTC.

This clonotype was recorded at least ten times. The rearrangement links TRBV28 to TRBJ2-7; the D is unclear. The CDR3 sequence is 11 residues long. Germline CDR1 reads MDHEN; CDR2 reads SYDVKM. The V and J ends lost 4 bases and 2 bases respectively, with 3 bases between them. Here the CDR3 reads CASSSPYEQYF. Here the CDR3 DNA reads TGTGCCAGCAGTTCCCCCTACGAGCAGTACTTC. Full variable domain (missing parts from reference TRBV28 and TRBJ2-7): DVKVTQSSRYLVKRTGEKVFLECVQDMDHENMFWYRQDPGLGLRLIYFSYDVKMKEKGDIPEGYSVSREKKERFSLILESASTNQTSMYLCASSSPYEQYFGPGTRLTVT.

J is TRBJ2-7 and V is TRBV4-1; perhaps TRBD2 as D (5 bases). Trimming removed 4 bases at V and 2 bases at J, with 9 bases between. This CDR3 spans 13 amino acids. Germline assignment: CDR1 MGHRA and CDR2 YSYEKL. The CDR3 protein is CASSRTETYEQYF. CDR3 bases: TGCGCCAGCAGCCGGACTGAAACCTACGAGCAGTACTTC.

This chain links TRBV7-9 with TRBJ2-7, with TRBD2 matching over 10 bases. CDR3 length: 15 residues. After removal of 3 bases from V and 3 bases from J, the junction contained 5 bases not matched to a gene. Per the germline V gene, CDR1 is SEHNR and CDR2 is FQNEAQ (reference sequence). CDR3 residues: CASSFRTSGNYEQYF. The DNA for the CDR3 is TGTGCCAGCAGCTTTAGGACTAGCGGTAACTACGAGCAGTACTTC.

The sample holds many counts of this clonotype. This chain joins TRBV5-1 and TRBJ1-1, with D unclear. V was cut by 4 bases and J by 5 bases, with 15 bases left in between. This CDR3 is built from 14 residues. Germline V gene data show CDR1 as SGHRS and CDR2 as YFSETQ. The CDR3 sequence is CASSAGGAGTEAFF. CDR3 DNA: TGCGCCAGCAGCGCCGGTGGAGCCGGGACTGAAGCTTTCTTT.

There are a few counts of this clonotype. This chain connects TRBV5-4 to TRBJ1-1; D not certain. The CDR3 runs to 14 residues. Germline V gene sequence: CDR1 SGHNT, CDR2 YYREEE (reference sequence). V lost 1 base to trimming and J lost 10 bases, with 17 bases between them. The chain's CDR3 is CASSLSDNRNVAFF. CDR3 in DNA: TGTGCCAGCAGCTTGTCCGACAACAGAAATGTAGCTTTCTTT.

The rearrangement joins TRBV20-1 to TRBJ1-3; 8 nucleotides line up with TRBD1. CDR1 and CDR2 (germline): DFQATT, SNEGSKA (reference sequence). Unmatched junction bases numbered 2, after V lost 4 bases and J lost 0 bases. The CDR3 covers 14 residues. This CDR3 reads CSATDRDSGNTIYF. The DNA of the CDR3 is TGCAGTGCTACGGACAGGGACTCTGGAAACACCATATATTTT.

This clonotype was counted between two and nine times. V usage is TRBV7-6 and J usage is TRBJ2-7; 10 nucleotides align to TRBD2. Germline V lookup: CDR1 SGHVS, CDR2 FNYEAQ. This CDR3 region has 16 residues. Trimming cost V 4 bases and J 4 bases; bases outside gene matches: 10. CDR3 in DNA: TGTGCCAGCAGCTACATGCTAGCGGGAGATTCGTACGAGCAGTACTTC. Its translation: CASSYMLAGDSYEQYF. Full variable domain (outside the CDR3, taken from reference TRBV7-6 and TRBJ2-7): GAGVSQSPRYKVTKRGQDVALRCDPISGHVSLYWYRQALGQGPEFLTYFNYEAQQDKSGLPNDRFSAERPEGSISTLTIQRTEQRDSAMYRCASSYMLAGDSYEQYFGPGTRLTVT.

This clonotype appeared many times. This chain connects TRBV9 to TRBJ2-7; D may be TRBD2 (6 bases). This CDR3 has 14 residues. The V end lost 0 bases, the J end lost 3 bases, and 10 bases lay between the germline ends. Germline loops: CDR1 SGDLS, CDR2 YYNGEE. The CDR3 DNA reads as TGTGCCAGCAGCGTAGGGGCGGGGATCTACGAGCAGTACTTC. This sequence encodes CASSVGAGIYEQYF.

The sample holds many counts of this clonotype. The chain employs TRBV15 and TRBJ1-4; unclear D gene. V lost 1 base to trimming and J lost 8 bases, with 5 bases between them. The CDR3 totals 12 residues. CDR1 LNHNV and CDR2 YYDKDF come from the germline V gene (reference sequence). The CDR3: CATSRGGEKLFF. In DNA form, the CDR3 reads TGTGCCACCAGCAGAGGAGGAGAAAAACTGTTTTTT.

A note on this clonotype: Without the conserved terminal phenylalanine or tryptophan, this CDR3 likely stems from a read error. The rearrangement links TRBV6-5 to TRBJ2-3; possibly TRBD2 for D (5 bases). Germline assignment: CDR1 MNHEY and CDR2 SVGAGI. V lost 4 bases and J lost 1, with 9 bases in between. The CDR3 loop spans 14 amino acids. In DNA form, the CDR3 reads TGTGCCAGCAGTTTCGGGATCGGCACAGATACGCAGTATTCT. Protein: CASSFGIGTDTQYS.

This clonotype was picked up many times. This chain links TRBV4-2 with TRBJ2-7; D might be TRBD1 or TRBD2, each matching 5 bases. The V and J ends lost 1 base and 2 bases respectively, with 6 bases between them. CDR1 and CDR2 (germline): LGHNA, YNFKEQ. This CDR3 region has 13 residues. CDR3 amino acids: CASSQGGAYEQYF. The CDR3 region has the DNA TGTGCCAGCAGCCAAGGAGGGGCCTACGAGCAGTACTTC.

The gene calls are TRBV6-5 and TRBJ2-7; TRBD1 aligns across 9 bases. This CDR3 is built from 17 residues. Germline V gives CDR1 MNHEY, CDR2 SVGAGI. After removal of 9 bases from V and 2 bases from J, the junction contained 17 bases not matched to a gene. In nucleotides, the CDR3 is TGTGCCAGACGCCCGTACCATTCCGGACAGGGGACCTACGAGCAGTACTTC. This sequence encodes CARRPYHSGQGTYEQYF.

This clonotype came up once. This may stem from a read error, because a much larger clone lies one nucleotide away. The CDR3 spells CASTPTSSSYNEQFF. The CDR3 coding sequence is TGCGCCAGTACCCCTACTAGCAGCTCCTACAATGAGCAGTTCTTC. The J gene is TRBJ2-1, the V gene TRBV5-1, with a tentative D call TRBD2 (6 bases). Germline CDR1 is SGHRS and CDR2 is YFSETQ. This CDR3 region has 15 residues. The ends were cut back, 8 bases at V and 0 bases at J, with 15 bases in the middle.